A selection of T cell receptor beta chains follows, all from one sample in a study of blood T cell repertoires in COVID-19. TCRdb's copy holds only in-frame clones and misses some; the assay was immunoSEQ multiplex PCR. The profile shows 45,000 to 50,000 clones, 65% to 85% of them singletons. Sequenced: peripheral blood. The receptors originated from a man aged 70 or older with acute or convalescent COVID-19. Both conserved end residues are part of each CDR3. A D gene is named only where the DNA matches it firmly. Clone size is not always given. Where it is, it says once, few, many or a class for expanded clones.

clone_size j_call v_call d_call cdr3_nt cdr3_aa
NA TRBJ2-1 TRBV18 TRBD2 TGTGCCAGCTCATCGGGCTCCGGGAGGTACAATGAGCAGTTCTTC CASSSGSGRYNEQFF
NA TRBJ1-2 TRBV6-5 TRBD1 TGTGCCAGTGGCCGGACAGGAGGATATGGCTACACCTTC CASGRTGGYGYTF
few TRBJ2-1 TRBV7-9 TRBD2 TGTGCCAGCAGCCCTCGGGGCGGGAGGGCCGGGGATGAGCAGTTCTTC CASSPRGGRAGDEQFF
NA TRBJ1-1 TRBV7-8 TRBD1 TGTGCCAGCAGCTTAGCGCTGGGACAGGGAAGAAGAAACACTGAAGCTTTCTTT CASSLALGQGRRNTEAFF
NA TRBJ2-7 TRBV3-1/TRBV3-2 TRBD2 TGTGCCAGCAGCCCACTAGCGGGGAGGCCCTACGAGCAGTACTTC CASSPLAGRPYEQYF
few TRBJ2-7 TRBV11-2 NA TGTGCCAGCAGCCGAACCATGGTAGGGGGCGAGCAGTACTTC CASSRTMVGGEQYF
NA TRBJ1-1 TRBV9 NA TGTGCCAGCAGCCGTCCGGGAGGGACTGAAGCTTTCTTT CASSRPGGTEAFF
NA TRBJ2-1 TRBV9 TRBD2 TGTGCCAGCAGCCTAGGACTAGCGGGAGGGCAATCTGAGCAGTTCTTC CASSLGLAGGQSEQFF
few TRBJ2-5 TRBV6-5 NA TGTGCCAGCCGCTCCGGGACTTTACGAGAGACCCAGTACTTC CASRSGTLRETQYF
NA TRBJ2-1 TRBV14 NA TGTGCCAGCAGCCAAGATTTAGCGATCAATGAGCAGTTCTTC CASSQDLAINEQFF
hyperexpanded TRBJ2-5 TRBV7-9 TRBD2 TGTGCCAGCAGCTGGACCGGACTAGCGGGGGACCAAGAGACCCAGTACTTC CASSWTGLAGDQETQYF
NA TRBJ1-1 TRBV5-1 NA TGCGCCAGCAGCTTGGGGGCAGATATGAACACTGAAGCTTTCTTT CASSLGADMNTEAFF
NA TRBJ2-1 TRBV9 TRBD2 TGTGCCAGCAGCGTCAACCCGGGCGGGAGGGCCGTTGAGCAGTTCTTC CASSVNPGGRAVEQFF
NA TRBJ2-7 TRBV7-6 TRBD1 TGTGCCAGCAGCTTAGAACAGGGGACGGCAATTAACTACGAGCAGTACTTC CASSLEQGTAINYEQYF
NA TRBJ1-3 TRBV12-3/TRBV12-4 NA TGTGCCAGCAGTACAGGGTCCGGAAACACCATATATTTT CASSTGSGNTIYF
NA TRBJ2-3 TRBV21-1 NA TGTGCCAGCAGAGCCAGACCGGGACAGGGAACAGATACGCAGTATTTT CASRARPGQGTDTQYF
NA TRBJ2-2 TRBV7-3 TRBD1 TGTGCCAGCAGCGGAACAGGGGTTGTGGGCACCGGGGAGCTGTTTTTT CASSGTGVVGTGELFF
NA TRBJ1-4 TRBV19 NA TGTGCCAGTAGTATTGGGCGAGCTAATGAAAAACTGTTTTTT CASSIGRANEKLFF
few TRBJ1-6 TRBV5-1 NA TGCGCCAGCAGCCCTACAGGGAGCTCCTATAATTCACCCCTCCACTTT CASSPTGSSYNSPLHF
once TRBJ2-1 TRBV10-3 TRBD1 TGTGCCATCGCAGGGACAGATGAGCAGTTCTTC CAIAGTDEQFF
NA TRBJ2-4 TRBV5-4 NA TGTGCCAGCAGCCAAACTCACTCGCGCGACATTCAGTACTTC CASSQTHSRDIQYF
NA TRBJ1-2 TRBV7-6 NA TGTGCCAGCAGCTCCAGGGACTATGGCTACACCTTC CASSSRDYGYTF
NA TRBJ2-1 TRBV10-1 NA TGCGCCAGTTCACAAGGGGGGGCCTACAATGAGCAGTTCTTC CASSQGGAYNEQFF
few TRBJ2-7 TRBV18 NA TGTGCCAGCTCACCACCTTCGCGGCCCTCCTACGAGCAGTACTTC CASSPPSRPSYEQYF
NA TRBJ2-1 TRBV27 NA TGTGCCAGCAGCAGGGGGGTCGAGCAGTTCTTC CASSRGVEQFF
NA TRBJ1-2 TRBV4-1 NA TGCGCCAGCAGCCAAGCCGAAGGGGGCTATGGCTACACCTTC CASSQAEGGYGYTF
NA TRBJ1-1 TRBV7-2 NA TGTGCCAGCAGCACAGTAGTCGGGGGCACTGAAGCTTTCTTT CASSTVVGGTEAFF
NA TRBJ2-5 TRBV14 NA TGTGCCAGCAGCCAAGGAATACATCCAGAGACCCAGTACTTC CASSQGIHPETQYF
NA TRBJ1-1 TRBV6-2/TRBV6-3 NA TGTGCCAGCAGCTTCTATAGCTTGGGCACTGAAGCTTTCTTT CASSFYSLGTEAFF
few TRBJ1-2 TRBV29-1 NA TGCAGCGTTGAAGATTACAGCTATGGCTACACCTTC CSVEDYSYGYTF
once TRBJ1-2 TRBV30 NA TGTGCCTTCTCTTCAACCCACATTGCCTACACCTTC CAFSSTHIAYTF
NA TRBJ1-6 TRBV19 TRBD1 TGTGCCACCCAACGGACAGGGGAGAATTCACCCCTCCACTTT CATQRTGENSPLHF
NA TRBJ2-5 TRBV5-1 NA TGCGCCAGCAGCTTGTCTCAGGTAGCGGCAGAGACCCAGTACTTC CASSLSQVAAETQYF
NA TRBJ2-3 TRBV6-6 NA TGTGCCAGCAGAACCGCCAGGGGTAGCACAGATACGCAGTATTTT CASRTARGSTDTQYF
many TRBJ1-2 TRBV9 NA TGTGCCAGCAGTGACCCGCGCGGTAGCTATGGCTACACCTTC CASSDPRGSYGYTF
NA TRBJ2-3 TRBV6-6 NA TGTGCCAGCAGTCTCCGAGCGAGCACAGATACGCAGTATTTT CASSLRASTDTQYF
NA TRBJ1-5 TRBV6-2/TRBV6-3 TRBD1 TGTGCCAGCAGTTACCCCAGGACAGGGACGAGCAATCAGCCCCAGCATTTT CASSYPRTGTSNQPQHF
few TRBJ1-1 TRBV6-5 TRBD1 TGTGCCAGCAACAGGGGGGGGGCTTTCTTT CASNRGGAFF
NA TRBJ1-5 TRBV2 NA TGTGCCAGCAGTCAATTCAGGGATGATCAGCCCCAGCATTTT CASSQFRDDQPQHF
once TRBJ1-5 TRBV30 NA TGTGCCTGGAGTTTCGGGCAGGGTGTGGGTCAGCCCCAGCATTTT CAWSFGQGVGQPQHF
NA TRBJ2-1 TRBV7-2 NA TGTGCCAGCAGCGGGCCAGGGTATGAGCAGTTCTTC CASSGPGYEQFF
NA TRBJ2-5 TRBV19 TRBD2 TGTGCCAGTAGTATTGCCTCTTCGGGGGGAGAGACCCAGTACTTC CASSIASSGGETQYF
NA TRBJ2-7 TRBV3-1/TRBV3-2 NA TGTGCCAGCAGCCTGCACGGGAGATACTACGAGCAGTACTTC CASSLHGRYYEQYF
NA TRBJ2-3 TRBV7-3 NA TGTGCCAGCAGCCTAACTCGGGGGGATACGCAGTATTTT CASSLTRGDTQYF